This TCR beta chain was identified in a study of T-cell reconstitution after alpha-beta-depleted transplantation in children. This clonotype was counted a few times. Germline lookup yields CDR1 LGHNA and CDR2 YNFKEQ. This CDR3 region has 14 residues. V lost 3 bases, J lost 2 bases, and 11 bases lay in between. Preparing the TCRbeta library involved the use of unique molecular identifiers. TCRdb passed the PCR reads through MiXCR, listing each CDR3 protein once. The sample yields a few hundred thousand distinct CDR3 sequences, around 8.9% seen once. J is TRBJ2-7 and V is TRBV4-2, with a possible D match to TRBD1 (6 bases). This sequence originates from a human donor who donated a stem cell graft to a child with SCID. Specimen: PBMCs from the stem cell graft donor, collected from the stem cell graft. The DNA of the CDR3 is TGTGCCAGCAGCCAGCGGTGGGGGCCCTACGAGCAGTACTTC. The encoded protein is CASSQRWGPYEQYF.